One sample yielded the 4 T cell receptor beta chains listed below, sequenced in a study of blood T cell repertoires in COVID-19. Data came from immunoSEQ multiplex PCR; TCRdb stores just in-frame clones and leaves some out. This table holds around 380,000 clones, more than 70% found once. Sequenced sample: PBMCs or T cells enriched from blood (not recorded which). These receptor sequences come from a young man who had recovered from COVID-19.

Here the CDR3 reads CASGPPVPRLAETGETQYF. The CDR3 coding sequence is TGTGCCAGTGGCCCTCCAGTCCCCCGGCTAGCGGAGACGGGGGAGACCCAGTACTTC. The rearrangement joins TRBV19 to TRBJ2-5, with 7 bases lining up with TRBD2. Germline CDR1 is LNHDA and CDR2 is SQIVND (reference sequence). V lost 8 bases, J lost 5 bases, and 26 bases stayed unmatched. The CDR3 length is 19 residues.

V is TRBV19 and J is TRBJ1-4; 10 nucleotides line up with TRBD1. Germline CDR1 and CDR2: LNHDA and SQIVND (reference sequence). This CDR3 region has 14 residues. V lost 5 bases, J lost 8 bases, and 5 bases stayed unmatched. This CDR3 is CASSPGQGREKLFF. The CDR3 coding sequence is TGTGCCAGTAGTCCGGGACAGGGGAGGGAAAAACTGTTTTTT.

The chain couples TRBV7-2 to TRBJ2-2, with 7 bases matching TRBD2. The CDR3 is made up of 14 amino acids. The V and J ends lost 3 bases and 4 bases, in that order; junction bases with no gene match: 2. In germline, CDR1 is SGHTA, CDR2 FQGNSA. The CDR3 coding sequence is TGTGCCAGCAGCTTCGGGACTACCACCGGGGAGCTGTTTTTT. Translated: CASSFGTTTGELFF.

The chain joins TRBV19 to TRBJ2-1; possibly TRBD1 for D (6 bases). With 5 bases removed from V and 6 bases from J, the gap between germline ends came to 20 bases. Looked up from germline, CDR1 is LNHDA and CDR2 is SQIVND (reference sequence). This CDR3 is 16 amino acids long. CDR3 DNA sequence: TGTGCCAGTAGTGAGTACAGGGTACTACCTACCAATGAGCAGTTCTTC. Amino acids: CASSEYRVLPTNEQFF.